These 11 T cell receptor beta chains came from one sample sequenced in a study of shared clonotypes between healthy human individuals. Naive CD8 cells, CD45RO-negative and positively selected for CCR7, excluded terminally differentiated effector memory CD45RA+ cells. The data were produced by immunoSEQ multiplex PCR, yet TCRdb's version contains in-frame clones alone and is incomplete. The sample has about 800,000 clones, approximately 97% seen once. Material: naive CD8+ T cells sorted from blood. The receptor source for this set is a man aged 30-40 years in good health.

The chain links TRBV7-9 to TRBJ2-1, with D perhaps TRBD2 (6 bases). Germline lookup yields CDR1 SEHNR and CDR2 FQNEAQ (reference sequence). The CDR3 runs 16 residues. V lost 1 base and J lost 3, with 13 bases in between. The CDR3 sequence: CASSLESRGHYNEQFF. CDR3 coding DNA: TGTGCCAGCAGCTTAGAGTCGCGGGGTCACTACAATGAGCAGTTCTTC.

V is TRBV5-4 and J is TRBJ2-6, with D possibly TRBD1 on 6 matching bases. The CDR3 has 15 amino acids. Trimming took 7 bases from V and 2 from J, leaving 13 bases between them. The germline V gene encodes CDR1 SGHNT and CDR2 YYREEE (reference sequence). The CDR3 loop reads CASEGDGAGANVLTF. The CDR3 DNA follows: TGTGCCAGCGAGGGGGACGGCGCTGGGGCCAACGTCCTGACTTTC.

The V call is TRBV9, the J call TRBJ2-4; 12 bases fit TRBD2. V was clipped by 3 bases and J by 8 bases; unmatched bases: 6. The CDR3 is 15 residues long. Germline lookup yields CDR1 SGDLS and CDR2 YYNGEE. The CDR3 nucleotides are TGTGCCAGCAGCGGGGCTAGCGGGAGGGTTGACATTCAGTACTTC. Translated: CASSGASGRVDIQYF.

This sequence joins TRBV29-1 and TRBJ2-7, with D unclear. The germline gives CDR1 SQVTM, CDR2 ANQGSEA. The CDR3 spans 13 residues. V was clipped by 0 bases and J by 5 bases, with 11 bases between them. CDR3 protein: CSVEEDIPHEQYF. The CDR3 DNA reads as TGCAGCGTTGAAGAAGATATCCCCCACGAGCAGTACTTC.

J is TRBJ2-7 and V is TRBV7-6; D ambiguous. With 1 base removed from V and 6 bases from J, the gap between germline ends came to 28 bases. Germline-derived CDR1 and CDR2 are SGHVS and FNYEAQ. This CDR3 is 19 amino acids long. The CDR3 coding sequence is TGTGCCAGCAGCTTAGACCCCAGGCTTGCGGCTGGATCTGTATCCGAGCAGTACTTC. Translation: CASSLDPRLAAGSVSEQYF.

The chain carries TRBV30 and TRBJ1-5; D perhaps matches TRBD1 (6 bases). With 5 bases removed from V and 4 bases from J, the gap between germline ends came to 15 bases. The CDR3 has 14 amino acids. The germline V gene has CDR1 GTSNPN and CDR2 SVGIG (reference sequence). The CDR3 DNA is TGTGCCTGGGGACGGACAGCTTCTAATCAGCCCCAGCATTTT. Protein product: CAWGRTASNQPQHF.

The sample holds one count of this clone. The V gene is TRBV27, the J gene TRBJ1-5; unclear D gene. From germline, CDR1 is MNHEY and CDR2 SMNVEV (reference sequence). Trimming stripped 3 bases from V and 3 bases from J, with 6 bases between. The length of the CDR3 is 13 residues. The CDR3: CASSFGHNQPQHF. Here the CDR3 DNA reads TGTGCCAGCAGTTTTGGGCACAATCAGCCCCAGCATTTT.

This chain connects TRBV27 to TRBJ1-5; D is possibly TRBD1 (5 bases). Germline-derived CDR1 and CDR2 are MNHEY and SMNVEV (reference sequence). The CDR3 is 18 residues long. Trimming removed 5 bases at V and 0 bases at J, with 20 bases between. The CDR3 spells CASSVSWGTLFSNQPQHF. The CDR3 DNA is TGTGCCAGCAGTGTAAGCTGGGGGACTCTTTTTAGCAATCAGCCCCAGCATTTT.

This sequence joins TRBV2 and TRBJ2-7; 7 bases map to TRBD1. CDR1 is SNHLY and CDR2 is FYNNEI in the germline V gene. The CDR3 runs 12 residues. V shed 8 bases, J shed 1 base, and the junction held 2 bases outside the gene matches. The chain's CDR3 is CASAQGSYEQYF. In nucleotides, the CDR3 is TGTGCCAGCGCACAGGGGTCCTACGAGCAGTACTTC.

The V call is TRBV29-1, the J call TRBJ1-2; D gene uncertain. The CDR3 totals 16 residues. The germline V gene has CDR1 SQVTM and CDR2 ANQGSEA. The V end lost 1 base, the J end lost 1 base, and 16 bases lay between the germline ends. The chain's CDR3 is CSVEGPEGFGNYGYTF. The CDR3 DNA reads as TGCAGCGTTGAAGGCCCGGAGGGTTTCGGTAACTATGGCTACACCTTC.

This clone has only one observation. The V and J genes are TRBV18 and TRBJ2-7; D is unclear. CDR1 and CDR2 (germline): KGHSH, LQKENI. The length of the CDR3 is 11 residues. V lost 4 bases and J 4 bases, leaving 5 bases between the germline ends. CDR3 DNA: TGTGCCAGCTCACGGGGTTACGAGCAGTACTTC. Its protein is CASSRGYEQYF.